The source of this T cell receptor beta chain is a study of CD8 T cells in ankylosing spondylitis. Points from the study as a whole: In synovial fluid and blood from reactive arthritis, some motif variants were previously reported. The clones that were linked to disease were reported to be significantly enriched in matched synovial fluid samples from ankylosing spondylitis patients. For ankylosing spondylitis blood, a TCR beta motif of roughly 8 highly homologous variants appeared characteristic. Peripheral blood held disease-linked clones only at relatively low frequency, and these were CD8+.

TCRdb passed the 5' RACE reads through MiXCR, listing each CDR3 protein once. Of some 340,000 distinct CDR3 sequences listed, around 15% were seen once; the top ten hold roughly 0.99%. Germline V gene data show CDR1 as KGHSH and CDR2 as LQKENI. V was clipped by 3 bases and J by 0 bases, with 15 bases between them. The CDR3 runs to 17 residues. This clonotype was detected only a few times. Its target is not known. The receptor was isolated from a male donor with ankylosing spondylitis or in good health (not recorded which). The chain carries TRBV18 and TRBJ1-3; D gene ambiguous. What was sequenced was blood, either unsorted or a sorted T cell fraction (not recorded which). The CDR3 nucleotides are TGTGCCAGCTCACCGGTCGGTCCCGAGAGCTCTGGAAACACCATATATTTT. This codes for CASSPVGPESSGNTIYF.